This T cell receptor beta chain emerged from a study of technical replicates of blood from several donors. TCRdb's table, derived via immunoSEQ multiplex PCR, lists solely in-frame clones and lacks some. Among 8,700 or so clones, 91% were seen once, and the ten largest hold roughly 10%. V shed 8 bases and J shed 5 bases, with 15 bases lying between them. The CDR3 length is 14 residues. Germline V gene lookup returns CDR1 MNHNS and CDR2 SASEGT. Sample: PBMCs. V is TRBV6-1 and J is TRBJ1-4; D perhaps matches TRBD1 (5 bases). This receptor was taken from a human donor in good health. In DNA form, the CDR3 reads TGTGCCAGCGTTAGACAGCCCCAAAATGAAAAACTGTTTTTT. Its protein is CASVRQPQNEKLFF.